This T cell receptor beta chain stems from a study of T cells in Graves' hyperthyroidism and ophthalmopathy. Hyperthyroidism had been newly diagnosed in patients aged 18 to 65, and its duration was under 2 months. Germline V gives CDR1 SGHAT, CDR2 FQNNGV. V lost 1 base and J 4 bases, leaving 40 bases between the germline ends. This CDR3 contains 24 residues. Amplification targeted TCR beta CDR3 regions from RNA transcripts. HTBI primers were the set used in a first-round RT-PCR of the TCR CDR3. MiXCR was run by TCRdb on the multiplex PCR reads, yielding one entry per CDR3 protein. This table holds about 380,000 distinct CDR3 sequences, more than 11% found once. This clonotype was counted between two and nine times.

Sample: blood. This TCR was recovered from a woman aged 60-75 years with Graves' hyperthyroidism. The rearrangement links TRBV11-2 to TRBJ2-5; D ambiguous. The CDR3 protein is CASSLGIPECNPPLYPDTPETQYF. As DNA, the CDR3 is TGTGCCAGCAGCTTAGGAATCCCCGAATGCAATCCCCCCCTGTATCCCGACACCCCAGAGACCCAGTACTTC. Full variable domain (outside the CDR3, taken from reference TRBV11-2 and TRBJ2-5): EAGVAQSPRYKIIEKRQSVAFWCNPISGHATLYWYQQILGQGPKLLIQFQNNGVVDDSQLPKDRFSAERLKGVDSTLKIQPAKLEDSAVYLCASSLGIPECNPPLYPDTPETQYFGPGTRLLVL.